The 24 T cell receptor beta chains in this list originate from one sample, sequenced in a study of CD8+ T cells in alopecia areata. Combined cutaneous lymph node cells underwent sorting by CD4, CD8alpha, NKG2D, NKG2ACE and additional markers. Once RNA had been extracted, it was reverse transcribed into cDNA to act as the sequencing template. Generated by immunoSEQ multiplex PCR, the TCRdb table keeps only in-frame clones and is missing some. Observed in the sample are 270,000 or so clones, none of them singletons. Source material: CD4+ T cells sorted from a lymph node. These receptors were collected from a C3H/HeJ mouse with alopecia areata. The MHC haplotype recorded for the strain is H2-k.

This clone showed up just a few times. The genes and germline here are from mouse. The observed sequence ends 4 residues before the CDR3 terminus, with the missing tail filled in from the germline J gene. Different DNA sequences within this sample yield the same CDR3. The V call is TRBV13-1, the J call TRBJ2-1; perhaps TRBD1 as D (6 bases). Looked up from germline, CDR1 is NSHNY and CDR2 is SYGAGN. CDR3 length equals 13 residues. CDR3 DNA, as far as it was read: TGTGCCAGCAGTGAACCAGGGGTGGCT. This encodes CASSEPGVA. The whole CDR3 is CASSEPGVAEQFF.

This clone was counted between two and nine times. Germline and genes here are mouse. The read ends 4 residues early relative to the CDR3; the germline J gene fills the gap. The chain carries TRBV13-3 and TRBJ2-5, with a possible D match to TRBD1 (6 bases). CDR3 length: 14 amino acids. Germline V gene data show CDR1 as NNHDY and CDR2 as SYVADS. CDR3 loop: CASSDRGGGDTQYF. The DNA read from the CDR3 is TGTGCCAGCAGTGACAGGGGAGGGGGAGAC.

Details on this clone: All gene names here are mouse names. With the read ending 4 residues before the CDR3 end, the germline J gene is used to fill in that end. Within the sample, other DNA sequences also encode this same CDR3. The chain uses TRBV5 and TRBJ2-5; maybe TRBD1 (5 bases). Germline CDR1 is LGHNA and CDR2 is YNLKQL (reference sequence). The CDR3 is made up of 14 amino acids. The ends were cut back, 0 bases at V and 3 bases at J, with 7 bases in the middle. The CDR3 bases that were read are TGTGCCAGCAGCCAAGACAGGGTACAAGAC. Translating gives CASSQDRVQD. The whole CDR3 is CASSQDRVQDTQYF.

Turning to this clone: Each gene name is a mouse one. The read terminates 4 residues ahead of where the CDR3 ends, so the germline J gene completes it. The gene calls are TRBV5 and TRBJ2-7, with a weak D call TRBD2 (6 bases). V lost 0 bases and J lost 1, with 10 bases in between. CDR1 and CDR2 (germline): LGHNA, YNLKQL (reference sequence). The CDR3 totals 15 residues. The covered CDR3 bases are TGTGCCAGCAGCCAAGATGCCTGGGGATCCTAT. It encodes CASSQDAWGSY. The full-length CDR3 reads as CASSQDAWGSYEQYF.

This clone was picked up a small number of times. Germline and genes here are mouse. The CDR3 goes on 3 residues after the read ends, and that part is filled in from the germline J gene. J is TRBJ1-3 and V is TRBV13-2; 9 positions agree with TRBD1. The CDR3 runs to 11 residues. Looked up from germline, CDR1 is NNHNN and CDR2 is SYGAGS (reference sequence). CDR3 loop: CASGGQGALYF. CDR3 DNA, as far as it was read: TGTGCCAGCGGTGGACAGGGGGCG.

As concerns this clone: The gene symbols are mouse symbols. The read ends 4 residues before the CDR3 terminus; that terminus is restored from the germline J gene. The rearrangement uses TRBV13-2 and TRBJ1-1; 9 nucleotides align to TRBD1. Germline assignment: CDR1 NNHNN and CDR2 SYGAGS (reference sequence). The CDR3 loop spans 14 amino acids. CDR3 amino acids: CASGDAGTGTEVFF. The covered CDR3 bases are TGTGCCAGCGGTGACGCCGGGACAGGGACA.

This clone appeared many times. Gene names follow the mouse nomenclature. The CDR3 end falls 3 residues outside the read, so it is completed with the germline J gene. This sample also contains other DNA sequences that code for the same CDR3. This chain uses TRBV19 with TRBJ1-6; D is perhaps TRBD1 (5 bases). TRBJ1-6 has ORF status, its function being uncertain. Germline V CDR1 and CDR2: FNHDT, SITEND (reference sequence). Trimming pared 5 bases from V and 5 bases from J, leaving 8 bases between. CDR3 length: 13 residues. CDR3 amino acids: CASRRQNNSPLYF. CDR3 DNA, as far as it was read: TGTGCCAGCAGGAGACAGAATAATTCGCCC.

A few counts support this clone. Gene names and germline match the mouse. The read halts 4 residues ahead of the CDR3 end, with the missing end drawn from the germline J gene. The gene calls are TRBV13-1 and TRBJ1-2, with TRBD1 matching over 7 bases. After removal of 6 bases from V and 0 bases from J, the junction contained 2 bases not matched to a gene. Germline CDR1 and CDR2: NSHNY and SYGAGN. The CDR3 sequence is 13 residues long. This CDR3 reads CASTTGTNSDYTF. The covered CDR3 bases are TGTGCCAGCACGACAGGGACAAACTCC.

This clone was found many times. The gene names given are mouse names. The CDR3 goes on 4 residues after the read ends, and that part is filled in from the germline J gene. This sample includes further DNA sequences coding for the same CDR3. The gene calls are TRBV31 and TRBJ1-2, with D maybe TRBD1 (5 bases). Trimming took off 0 bases at V and 1 base at J, with 6 bases between the two ends. CDR3 length: 13 amino acids. Germline V CDR1 and CDR2: GKSSPN, SITVG. CDR3 amino acids: CAWSLGQNSDYTF. The DNA read from the CDR3 is TGTGCCTGGAGTCTAGGACAAAACTCC.

A word on this clone: Mouse names are used for the genes. The sequence runs out 4 residues before the end of the CDR3; the remainder is reconstructed from the germline J gene. Other nucleotide sequences in the sample specify the same CDR3. This rearrangement joins TRBV13-2 to TRBJ1-2, with 7 bases matching TRBD1. V lost 5 bases, J lost 0 bases, and 4 bases stayed unmatched. Germline lookup yields CDR1 NNHNN and CDR2 SYGAGS (reference sequence). The length of the CDR3 is 14 residues. CDR3 amino acids: CASGRQGANSDYTF. The CDR3 bases that were read are TGTGCCAGCGGCCGACAGGGCGCAAACTCC.

This clone was observed a handful of times. Gene names are mouse gene names. Read sequence stops 4 residues before the CDR3 end, and the germline J gene provides the missing end. V gene TRBV19 combines with J gene TRBJ1-1; the match to TRBD1 covers 9 bases. Germline CDR1 reads FNHDT; CDR2 reads SITEND (reference sequence). The CDR3 spans 15 residues. Partial CDR3 DNA: TGTGCCAGCAGTAACCCCCGACAGGGGGGACCA. Protein sequence: CASSNPRQGGP. The whole CDR3 region reads CASSNPRQGGPEVFF.

Remarks on this clone: Gene names refer to mouse genes. The sequenced CDR3 bases are TGTGCCTCCCCCAGGGGGCTAGAC. Protein sequence: CASPRGLD. The whole CDR3 region reads CASPRGLDTQYF. This chain links TRBV31 with TRBJ2-5; the match to TRBD1 covers 8 bases. The read ends 4 residues before the CDR3 terminus; that terminus is restored from the germline J gene. The CDR3 length is 12 residues. Germline V lookup: CDR1 GKSSPN, CDR2 SITVG.

Comments on this clone: The gene names here belong to mouse. The sequence runs out 4 residues before the end of the CDR3; the remainder is reconstructed from the germline J gene. This chain joins TRBV5 and TRBJ2-1; D is possibly TRBD2 (6 bases). With 0 bases removed from V and 3 bases from J, the gap between germline ends came to 9 bases. This CDR3 has 15 residues. Germline lookup yields CDR1 LGHNA and CDR2 YNLKQL (reference sequence). CDR3 DNA (partial): TGTGCCAGCAGCCAAGAATCTGGGGTCTATGCT. Its protein is CASSQESGVYA. The CDR3 as a whole reads CASSQESGVYAEQFF.

This clone was seen more than once but under ten times. Gene names are the mouse ones. Read sequence stops 4 residues before the CDR3 end, and the germline J gene provides the missing end. Other nucleotide sequences in the sample specify the same CDR3. The chain links TRBV19 to TRBJ2-4; TRBD1 aligns across 7 bases. CDR3 length: 11 amino acids. CDR1 and CDR2 (germline): FNHDT, SITEND (reference sequence). CDR3: CASRTGNTLYF. The sequenced CDR3 bases are TGTGCCAGCAGGACAGGGAAC.

In this sample, this clone turned up a few times. Here the gene names and germline are mouse. Coverage ceases 4 residues before the CDR3 finishes, and the germline J gene fills in the end. The chain is built from TRBV13-1 and TRBJ2-5, with D tentatively TRBD1 (6 bases). This CDR3 is 14 amino acids long. With 0 bases removed from V and 3 bases from J, the gap between germline ends came to 8 bases. Germline V lookup: CDR1 NSHNY, CDR2 SYGAGN. Incomplete CDR3 DNA: TGTGCCAGCAGTGATGTCAGGGGACAAGAC. Protein product: CASSDVRGQD. The full-length CDR3 reads as CASSDVRGQDTQYF.

In its sample, this clone was seen a few times. Genes and germline are mouse. The CDR3 end lies 4 residues beyond the end of the read and is filled in from the germline J gene. This chain connects TRBV13-1 to TRBJ1-1; D call uncertain. This CDR3 is 11 amino acids long. Germline CDR1 is NSHNY and CDR2 is SYGAGN. The covered CDR3 bases are TGTGCCAGCAGTGATGTCTCA. It specifies CASSDVS. The complete CDR3 sequence is CASSDVSEVFF.

On this clone: Gene names are mouse gene names. The CDR3 extends 4 residues past the end of the read, so its final part is completed from the germline J gene. In the same sample, other DNA sequences code for this CDR3. The rearrangement uses TRBV13-1 and TRBJ1-1; D not certain. CDR3 length: 11 amino acids. Germline V gene data show CDR1 as NSHNY and CDR2 as SYGAGN. The sequenced CDR3 bases are TGTGCCAGCAGTGACCAAACA. Protein sequence: CASSDQT. The CDR3 in its entirety is CASSDQTEVFF.

To note about this clone: Gene names follow the mouse nomenclature. Within the sample, other DNA sequences also encode this same CDR3. The chain's CDR3 is CASRQGAGAETLYF. The DNA read from the CDR3 is TGTGCCAGCAGACAGGGGGCAGGGGCAGAA. The genes are TRBV19 and TRBJ2-3, with 9 bases fitting TRBD1. The DNA ends 4 residues before the CDR3 does, and the rest of the CDR3 is filled in from the germline J gene. The length of the CDR3 is 14 residues. CDR1 and CDR2 (germline): FNHDT, SITEND (reference sequence). The ends lost 5 bases at V and 3 bases at J; junction bases unmatched: 4.

This clone has a handful of counts. The gene symbols are mouse symbols. The read falls 4 residues short of the CDR3 end, and the missing part is taken from the germline J gene. Other DNA sequences in this sample translate to the same CDR3. The rearrangement joins TRBV13-1 to TRBJ1-1, with 7 bases lining up with TRBD1. The CDR3 sequence is 13 residues long. Germline-derived CDR1 and CDR2 are NSHNY and SYGAGN. Trimming cost V 4 bases and J 1 base; bases outside gene matches: 1. CDR3 bases read: TGTGCCAGCAGTTCAGGGGGGAACACA. Amino acids: CASSSGGNT. The entire CDR3 protein reads CASSSGGNTEVFF.

A note on this clone: Mouse names are used for the genes. The CDR3 end lies 4 residues beyond the end of the read and is filled in from the germline J gene. The V call is TRBV13-2, the J call TRBJ2-2; 10 bases line up with TRBD2. V shed 4 bases and J 1 base; nucleotides not matched to a gene: 7. CDR3 length equals 17 residues. Per the germline V gene, CDR1 is NNHNN and CDR2 is SYGAGS (reference sequence). CDR3 in amino acids: CASGPPGLGENTGQLYF. Partial CDR3 DNA: TGTGCCAGCGGTCCCCCTGGACTGGGGGAAAACACCGGG.

This clone appeared a few times. Mouse gene names apply. The read ends 4 residues shy of where the CDR3 ends; the end is completed using the germline J gene. This chain joins TRBV17 and TRBJ2-2, with TRBD2 matching over 8 bases. The germline CDR1 and CDR2 sequences are MNHDT and YYDKIL. This CDR3 region has 15 residues. The junction had 2 bases not matched to a gene; V was cut back by 5 bases and J by 0 bases. The part of the CDR3 DNA that was read is TGTGCTAGCAGTCTGACTGGGGCAAACACCGGG. Amino acid sequence: CASSLTGANTG. The whole CDR3 sequence is CASSLTGANTGQLYF.

This clone was counted between two and nine times. Gene names follow the mouse nomenclature. Different DNA sequences within this sample yield the same CDR3. The DNA read from the CDR3 is TGTGCCTGGAGTAGGGGGACAACAAACTCC. Residues: CAWSRGTTNS. The full-length CDR3 reads as CAWSRGTTNSDYTF. The chain carries TRBV31 and TRBJ1-2; possibly TRBD1 for D (6 bases). The read finishes 4 residues shy of the CDR3 end, and the germline J gene is used to complete it. V was clipped by 2 bases and J by 0 bases, with 10 bases between them. Looked up from germline, CDR1 is GKSSPN and CDR2 is SITVG. CDR3 length: 14 residues.

The table lists this clone with a few counts. The gene names given are mouse names. The read falls 3 residues short of the CDR3 end, and the missing part is taken from the germline J gene. The V call is TRBV31, the J call TRBJ1-6; a weak D match, TRBD1 (6 bases). TRBJ1-6 is identified as an open reading frame with a role that is uncertain. Trimming removed 4 bases from V and 4 bases from J, with 8 bases in between. Germline-derived CDR1 and CDR2 are GKSSPN and SITVG. The CDR3 is 13 amino acids. CDR3 DNA, as far as it was read: TGTGCCTGGAAGGGGGGGTATAATTCGCCC. This gives the protein CAWKGGYNSP. In full, the CDR3 is CAWKGGYNSPLYF.

As concerns this clone: The gene symbols are mouse symbols. The read ends 4 residues shy of where the CDR3 ends; the end is completed using the germline J gene. This same CDR3 is encoded by further DNA sequences in the sample. This chain uses TRBV13-3 with TRBJ2-7; D gene unclear. Trimming left V 2 bases short and J 0 bases short, with 3 bases between. The CDR3 is made up of 12 amino acids. Germline CDR1 and CDR2: NNHDY and SYVADS. The CDR3 reads CASSDSSYEQYF. The covered CDR3 bases are TGTGCCAGCAGTGACTCCTCCTAT.